A single sample is the source of the 21 T cell receptor beta chains below, sequenced in a study of response to subunit inactivated influenza vaccine. MiXCR, applied by TCRdb to the RT-PCR reads, yields one record per CDR3 protein. This sample has 700,000 to 800,000 distinct CDR3 sequences, with about 18% found just once. This material consisted of PBMCs from blood, taken more than 4 days after vaccination. These receptor sequences come from a middle-aged man who received an inactivated influenza vaccine.

The chain uses TRBV12-3 or TRBV12-4 and TRBJ1-5, with TRBD1 identical over 7 bases. The CDR3 has 15 amino acids. The ends lost 6 bases at V and 5 bases at J; junction bases unmatched: 10. CDR3 nucleotides: TGTGCCAGCAGCCGTCGAACAGGGGCGCATCAGCCCCAGCATTTT. This codes for CASSRRTGAHQPQHF.

A note on this clonotype: A read error may be the cause here, since a much bigger clone is one base away. This chain joins TRBV15 and TRBJ2-5; weak D call: TRBD2 (6 bases). The CDR3 has 15 residues. The germline V gene has CDR1 LNHNV and CDR2 YYDKDF (reference sequence). In nucleotides, the CDR3 is TGTGCCACCAGCAGAGATCCGGGGGACCTAGAGACCCACTACTTC. The encoded protein is CATSRDPGDLETHYF.

This chain connects TRBV13 to TRBJ1-1; D possibly corresponds to TRBD1 (5 bases). Germline loops: CDR1 PRHDT, CDR2 FYEKMQ (reference sequence). V shed 3 bases and J shed 2 bases, with 13 bases lying between them. This CDR3 is 15 amino acids long. The CDR3 DNA sequence: TGTGCCAGCAGCTTTCCCCTCAGGGATAACACTGAAGCTTTCTTT. It translates to CASSFPLRDNTEAFF.

This clonotype came up a few times. J is TRBJ2-5 and V is TRBV25-1; D remains ambiguous. V gave up 2 bases and J gave up 3 bases, with 7 bases separating them. There are 13 residues in the CDR3. Germline CDR1 and CDR2: MGHDK and SYGVNS. CDR3 residues: CASSEGLEETQYF. CDR3 nucleotides: TGTGCCAGCAGTGAAGGGCTCGAAGAGACCCAGTACTTC.

In its sample, this clonotype was seen a few times. This chain connects TRBV28 to TRBJ1-5; unclear D gene. The CDR3 runs to 14 residues. V was shortened by 3 bases and J by 4 bases, with 10 bases between the two germline ends. Looked up from germline, CDR1 is MDHEN and CDR2 is SYDVKM. The chain's CDR3 is CASSLEARNQPQHF. In nucleotides, the CDR3 is TGTGCCAGCAGTTTGGAGGCCAGAAATCAGCCCCAGCATTTT.

The J gene is TRBJ2-1, the V gene TRBV24-1; possibly TRBD2 for D (7 bases). CDR3 length: 15 residues. Trimming took off 7 bases at V and 2 bases at J, with 14 bases between the two ends. The germline V gene encodes CDR1 KGHDR and CDR2 SFDVKD. CDR3 in amino acids: CATSGGTTTYNEQFF. The CDR3 DNA is TGTGCCACCAGCGGGGGGACAACTACCTACAATGAGCAGTTCTTC.

V usage is TRBV28 and J usage is TRBJ2-7; a weak D match, TRBD2 (6 bases). The CDR3 length is 14 residues. V dropped 6 bases and J dropped 5 bases, with 17 bases sitting between them. CDR1 is MDHEN, CDR2 SYDVKM, per germline. CDR3 DNA: TGTGCCAGCAGGGGATTGAGGAGGGTGAACGAGCAGTACTTC. This gives the protein CASRGLRRVNEQYF.

The gene calls are TRBV20-1 and TRBJ2-7, with 9 bases identical to TRBD1. This CDR3 has 13 amino acids. CDR1 is DFQATT and CDR2 is SNEGSKA in the germline V gene (reference sequence). V gave up 2 bases and J gave up 2 bases; unmatched junction bases: 1. The CDR3 region is CSARTGGTYEQYF. DNA of the CDR3: TGCAGTGCTAGAACAGGGGGCACCTACGAGCAGTACTTC.

The V gene is TRBV7-6, the J gene TRBJ2-5; D is unresolved. The CDR3 runs to 13 residues. Germline loops: CDR1 SGHVS, CDR2 FNYEAQ. V was pared by 2 bases and J by 3 bases, with 7 bases between. CDR3 region: CASSLRMEETQYF. CDR3 nucleotides: TGTGCCAGCAGCTTAAGGATGGAAGAGACCCAGTACTTC.

This clonotype has a single count. The gene calls are TRBV20-1 and TRBJ2-1, with 10 bases that match TRBD2. CDR1 is DFQATT and CDR2 is SNEGSKA in the germline V gene (reference sequence). The V segment lost 6 bases and the J segment 2 bases; nucleotides outside the gene matches: 19. This CDR3 comprises 19 residues. The CDR3 region is CSAAGRSGGARFPYNEQFF. The CDR3 coding sequence is TGCAGTGCCGCCGGTCGGAGCGGGGGGGCGAGGTTCCCCTACAATGAGCAGTTCTTC.

This clonotype appeared a few times. The V and J genes are TRBV29-1 and TRBJ2-5; a possible D gene is TRBD1 (6 bases). V shed 7 bases and J shed 5 bases, with 14 bases lying between them. Germline loops: CDR1 SQVTM, CDR2 ANQGSEA. The CDR3 spans 12 residues. The CDR3: CSASGQTETQYF. DNA of the CDR3: TGCAGCGCTTCTGGACAGACCGAGACCCAGTACTTC.

This clonotype turned up a few times. The DNA of the CDR3 is TGCAGTGCTAGATCGACACTGCGGACTGAAGCTTTCTTT. Its protein is CSARSTLRTEAFF. The chain combines TRBV20-1 with TRBJ1-1; D gene ambiguous. The germline V and J ends were trimmed by 2 bases and 5 bases, with 12 bases remaining between them. Germline CDR1 is DFQATT and CDR2 is SNEGSKA (reference sequence). The CDR3 spans 13 residues.

This chain links TRBV9 with TRBJ2-7, with D perhaps TRBD2 (6 bases). The CDR3 sequence is 13 residues long. In germline, CDR1 is SGDLS, CDR2 YYNGEE. The V and J ends lost 10 bases and 6 bases respectively, with 20 bases between them. CDR3 bases: TGTGCCGGCGGAGGGAACAGGCTCGCCGAGCAGTACTTC. As protein: CAGGGNRLAEQYF. Full variable domain (outside the CDR3, taken from reference TRBV9 and TRBJ2-7): DSGVTQTPKHLITATGQRVTLRCSPRSGDLSVYWYQQSLDQGLQFLIQYYNGEERAKGNILERFSAQQFPDLHSELNLSSLELGDSALYFCAGGGNRLAEQYFGPGTRLTVT.

This clonotype turned up a few times. This chain links TRBV13 with TRBJ2-2; D not certain. Trimming stripped 5 bases from V and 10 bases from J, with 11 bases between. There are 12 residues in the CDR3. Germline values: CDR1 PRHDT, CDR2 FYEKMQ (reference sequence). The CDR3 loop reads CASSLSQTELFF. CDR3 in DNA: TGTGCCAGCAGCCTTAGCCAGACGGAGCTGTTTTTT.

With respect to this clonotype: One junction end does not reproduce the germline sequence, and a read error may be involved. This sequence joins TRBV20-1 and TRBJ2-1; the D gene is possibly TRBD2 (6 bases). Per the germline V gene, CDR1 is DFQATT and CDR2 is SNEGSKA (reference sequence). The CDR3 runs to 12 residues. CDR3: CNARGGTNEQFF. The CDR3 bases are TGCAATGCTCGAGGCGGGACCAATGAGCAGTTCTTC.

The rearrangement links TRBV7-9 to TRBJ2-7; 11 nucleotides agree with TRBD2. This CDR3 region has 16 residues. After removal of 5 bases from V and 3 bases from J, the junction contained 9 bases not matched to a gene. Germline CDR1 SEHNR, CDR2 FQNEAQ (reference sequence). The CDR3 bases are TGTGCCAGCAGCACCTATAGCGGGAGGGACCTCTACGAGCAGTACTTC. It codes for CASSTYSGRDLYEQYF.

This rearrangement joins TRBV18 to TRBJ2-5, with 14 bases that match TRBD2. V was clipped by 1 base and J by 5 bases; unmatched bases: 6. CDR1 is KGHSH, CDR2 LQKENI, per germline. This CDR3 is 17 amino acids long. This chain's CDR3 is CASSPRGLAGESETQYF. The CDR3 coding sequence is TGTGCCAGCTCACCACGGGGACTAGCGGGAGAATCTGAGACCCAGTACTTC.

The sample holds a few counts of this clonotype. J is TRBJ2-7 and V is TRBV27; D is ambiguous. V was pared by 6 bases and J by 3 bases, with 12 bases between. The CDR3 is 13 residues long. Looked up from germline, CDR1 is MNHEY and CDR2 is SMNVEV (reference sequence). DNA of the CDR3: TGTGCCAGCAGACGAGATGGGGTCTACGAGCAGTACTTC. Protein sequence: CASRRDGVYEQYF.

This clonotype appeared a few times. This CDR3 is CSASPRLSNSPLHF. CDR3 nucleotides: TGCAGTGCTAGTCCACGCCTAAGTAATTCACCCCTCCACTTT. This chain links TRBV20-1 with TRBJ1-6, with D unresolved. Between the trimmed V and J ends, which lost 3 bases and 6 bases, there was a span of 12 bases. The CDR3 consists of 14 residues. Germline assignment: CDR1 DFQATT and CDR2 SNEGSKA (reference sequence).

The gene calls are TRBV6-1 and TRBJ1-5; 8 bases are shared with TRBD1. The V and J ends lost 7 bases and 1 base, in that order; junction bases with no gene match: 12. Germline-derived CDR1 and CDR2 are MNHNS and SASEGT. The CDR3 sequence is 17 residues long. The CDR3, as DNA: TGTGCCAGCATCACAGGGGGGAGAACTCGAAGCAATCAGCCCCAGCATTTT. As protein: CASITGGRTRSNQPQHF.

At least ten counts were recorded for this clonotype. V gene TRBV20-1 combines with J gene TRBJ2-5, with 7 bases fitting TRBD1. The CDR3 spans 13 residues. The ends lost 2 bases at V and 4 bases at J; junction bases unmatched: 4. CDR1 and CDR2 from the germline V gene are DFQATT and SNEGSKA (reference sequence). CDR3 amino acids: CSARNTGAETQYF. The CDR3 nucleotides are TGCAGTGCTAGAAATACAGGGGCAGAGACCCAGTACTTC.